The subject of this entry is one T cell receptor (beta chain). Its target is not known. The sample comes from a study of OX40 agonist ivuxolimab in advanced cancers. Study as a whole: Prior anti-PD-1, anti-PD-L1 or anti-CTLA-4 therapy did not bar entry, and less than 50% had some. Three patients, one with hepatocellular carcinoma and two with cutaneous melanoma, achieved partial responses. Study-wide points: Specificity for antigen went undetermined in the expanded peripheral T cells.

Samples of blood were obtained at baseline, on cycle 4 day 1, and on cycle 7 day 1. The assay was immunoSEQ multiplex PCR, and TCRdb's table has in-frame clones only and misses some. The sample includes 98,000 or so clones, roughly nine tenths of them seen just once. This CDR3 has 15 amino acids. V dropped 8 bases and J dropped 1 base, with 17 bases sitting between them. CDR1 LNHDA and CDR2 SQIVND come from the germline V gene (reference sequence). This specimen consisted of CD4+ or CD8+ T cells sorted from blood, obtained in a trial of the OX40 agonist ivuxolimab. The sequence was obtained from an adult with an advanced solid tumor such as melanoma, head and neck, liver or kidney cancer. V gene TRBV19 combines with J gene TRBJ1-1; tentative D call: TRBD1 (6 bases). CDR3 bases: TGTGCCAGTCGGGGGGGACAAGTAGCGAACACTGAAGCTTTCTTT. It specifies CASRGGQVANTEAFF.